Presented here are 6 T cell receptor beta chains from one specimen sequenced in a study of neurological immune-mediated disorders. TCRdb reprocessed the 5' RACE reads via MiXCR and lists one record per CDR3 protein. The table records more than 15,000 distinct CDR3 sequences, 3% to 3.5% of them present only once. The sample comprised CD8+ T cells from blood. These receptors came from a woman aged 40 to 49 in good health.

This clonotype was seen repeatedly, ten times or more. The rearrangement uses TRBV7-9 and TRBJ2-3; no reliable D call. Trimming removed 8 bases from V and 1 base from J, with 10 bases in between. Germline lookup yields CDR1 SEHNR and CDR2 FQNEAQ (reference sequence). The CDR3 contains 13 residues. CDR3 DNA sequence: TGTGCCAGCTCAGGACGGGGCACAGATACGCAGTATTTT. It is translated as CASSGRGTDTQYF.

This chain joins TRBV4-3 and TRBJ2-3, with 10 bases fitting TRBD1. Germline-derived CDR1 and CDR2 are LGHNA and YSLEER. This CDR3 comprises 17 residues. Germline trimming cut 1 base from V and 5 bases from J; bases unmatched to any gene: 9. DNA for the CDR3: TGCGCCAGCAGCCAAGTTAGACAGGGGGCAGATAGAGATACGCAGTATTTT. This sequence encodes CASSQVRQGADRDTQYF.

This clonotype was found many times. The rearrangement uses TRBV5-1 and TRBJ2-7, with TRBD1 matching over 7 bases. The J segment lost 3 bases and the V segment lost 1 base, leaving 4 bases of the junction unmatched. The CDR3 runs to 14 residues. CDR1 is SGHRS, CDR2 YFSETQ, per germline. The chain's CDR3 is CASSLLTGDYEQYF. CDR3 nucleotide sequence: TGCGCCAGCAGCTTGCTTACAGGGGACTACGAGCAGTACTTC.

At least ten counts were recorded for this clonotype. The rearrangement uses TRBV7-9 and TRBJ1-1, with D uncertain. The CDR3 covers 17 residues. The V gene lost 3 bases and the J gene lost 0 bases, with 17 bases spanning the gap. The germline CDR1 and CDR2 sequences are SEHNR and FQNEAQ (reference sequence). CDR3 DNA sequence: TGTGCCAGCAGCTTCTTTAAGGGCATTAGTATGAACACTGAAGCTTTCTTT. This encodes CASSFFKGISMNTEAFF. Combining the CDR3 with reference TRBV7-9 and TRBJ1-1 gives the whole variable domain DTGVSQNPRHKITKRGQNVTFRCDPISEHNRLYWYRQTLGQGPEFLTYFQNEAQLEKSRLLSDRFSAERPKGSFSTLEIQRTEQGDSAMYLCASSFFKGISMNTEAFFGQGTRLTVV.

The table lists this clonotype with many counts. This chain connects TRBV29-1 to TRBJ2-1; no reliable D call. The CDR3 runs to 11 residues. The germline V and J ends were trimmed by 2 bases and 6 bases, with 5 bases remaining between them. CDR1 SQVTM and CDR2 ANQGSEA come from the germline V gene. CDR3 sequence (DNA): TGCAGCGTTGAACGGAGCAATGAGCAGTTCTTC. Translated: CSVERSNEQFF.

This clonotype was counted many times. The chain employs TRBV12-3 or TRBV12-4 and TRBJ2-5; D gene ambiguous. CDR3 length: 13 amino acids. V dropped 0 bases and J dropped 3 bases, with 5 bases sitting between them. The CDR3 loop reads CASSLAQEETQYF. As DNA, the CDR3 is TGTGCCAGCAGTTTAGCCCAGGAAGAGACCCAGTACTTC.